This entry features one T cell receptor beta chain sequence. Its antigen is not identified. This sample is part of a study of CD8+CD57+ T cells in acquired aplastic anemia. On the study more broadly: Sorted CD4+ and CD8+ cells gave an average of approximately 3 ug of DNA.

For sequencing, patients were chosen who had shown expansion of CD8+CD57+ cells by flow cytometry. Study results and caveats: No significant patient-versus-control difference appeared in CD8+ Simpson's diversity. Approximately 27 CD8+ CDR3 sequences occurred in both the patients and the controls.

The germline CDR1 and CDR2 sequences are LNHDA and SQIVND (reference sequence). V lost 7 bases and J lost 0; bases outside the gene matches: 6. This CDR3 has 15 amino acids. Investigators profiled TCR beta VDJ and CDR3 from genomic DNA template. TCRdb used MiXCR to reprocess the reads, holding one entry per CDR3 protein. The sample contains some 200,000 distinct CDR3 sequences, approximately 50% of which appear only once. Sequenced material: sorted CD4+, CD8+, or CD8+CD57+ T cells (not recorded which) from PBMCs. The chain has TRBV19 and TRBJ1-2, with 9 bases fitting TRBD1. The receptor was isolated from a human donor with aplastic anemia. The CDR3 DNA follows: TGTGCCAGTACGGGACAGGGAAGATCTAACTATGGCTACACCTTC. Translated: CASTGQGRSNYGYTF.